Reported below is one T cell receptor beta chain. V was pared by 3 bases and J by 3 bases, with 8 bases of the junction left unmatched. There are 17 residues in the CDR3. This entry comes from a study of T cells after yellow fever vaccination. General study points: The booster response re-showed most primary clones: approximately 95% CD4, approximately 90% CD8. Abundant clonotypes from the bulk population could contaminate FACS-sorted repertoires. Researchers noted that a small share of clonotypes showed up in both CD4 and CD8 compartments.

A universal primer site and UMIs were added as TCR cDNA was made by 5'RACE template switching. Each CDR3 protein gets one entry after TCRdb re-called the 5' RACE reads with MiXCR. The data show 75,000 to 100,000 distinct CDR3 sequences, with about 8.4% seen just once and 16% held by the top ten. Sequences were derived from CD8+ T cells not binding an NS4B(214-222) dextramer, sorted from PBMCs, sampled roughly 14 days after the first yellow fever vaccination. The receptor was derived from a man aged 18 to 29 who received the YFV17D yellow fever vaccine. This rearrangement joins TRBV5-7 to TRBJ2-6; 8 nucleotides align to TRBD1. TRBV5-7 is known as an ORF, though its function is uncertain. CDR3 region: CASSSGRDRYGANVLTF. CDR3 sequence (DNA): TGTGCCAGCAGCTCCGGGCGGGACAGGTATGGGGCCAACGTCCTGACTTTC.